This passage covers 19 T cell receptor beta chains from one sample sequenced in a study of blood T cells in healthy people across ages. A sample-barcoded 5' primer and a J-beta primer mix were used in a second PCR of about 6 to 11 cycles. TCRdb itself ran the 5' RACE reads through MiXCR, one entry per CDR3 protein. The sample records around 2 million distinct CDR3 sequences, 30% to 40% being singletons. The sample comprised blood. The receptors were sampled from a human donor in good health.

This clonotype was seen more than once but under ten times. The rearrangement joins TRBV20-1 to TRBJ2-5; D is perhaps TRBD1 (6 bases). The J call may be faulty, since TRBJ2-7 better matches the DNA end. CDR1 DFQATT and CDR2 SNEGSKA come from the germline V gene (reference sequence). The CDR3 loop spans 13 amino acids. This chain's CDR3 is CSARDLQGPEQYF. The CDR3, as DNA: TGCAGTGCTAGAGATTTACAGGGCCCCGAGCAGTACTTC.

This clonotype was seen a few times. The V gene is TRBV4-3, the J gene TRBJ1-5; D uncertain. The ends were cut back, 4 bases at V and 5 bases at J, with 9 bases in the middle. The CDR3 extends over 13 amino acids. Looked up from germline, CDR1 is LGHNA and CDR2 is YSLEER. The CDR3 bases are TGCGCCAGCAGCCTTACACCTTATCAGCCCCAGCATTTT. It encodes CASSLTPYQPQHF.

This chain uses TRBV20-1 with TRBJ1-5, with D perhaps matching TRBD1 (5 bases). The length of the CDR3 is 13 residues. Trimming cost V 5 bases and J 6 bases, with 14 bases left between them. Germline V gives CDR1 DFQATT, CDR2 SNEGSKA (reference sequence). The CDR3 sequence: CSAEQDIVQPQHF. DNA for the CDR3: TGCAGTGCTGAACAGGACATTGTTCAGCCCCAGCATTTT.

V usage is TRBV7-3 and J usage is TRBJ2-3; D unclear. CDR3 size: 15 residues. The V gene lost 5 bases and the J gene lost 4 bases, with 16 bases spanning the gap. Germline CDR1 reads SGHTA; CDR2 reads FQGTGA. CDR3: CASSPLLTRADTQYF. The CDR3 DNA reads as TGTGCCAGCAGCCCACTACTAACTCGCGCAGATACGCAGTATTTT.

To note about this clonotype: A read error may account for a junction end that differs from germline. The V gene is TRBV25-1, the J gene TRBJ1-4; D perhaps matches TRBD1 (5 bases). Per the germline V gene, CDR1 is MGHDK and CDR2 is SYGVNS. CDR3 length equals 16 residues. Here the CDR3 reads CASSSLIVAGPEKRFF. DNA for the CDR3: TGTGCCAGCAGCTCTTTAATAGTGGCGGGGCCTGAAAAACGGTTTTTT. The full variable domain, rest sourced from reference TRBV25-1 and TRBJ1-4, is EADIYQTPRYLVIGTGKKITLECSQTMGHDKMYWYQQDPGMELHLIHYSYGVNSTEKGDLSSESTVSRIRTEHFPLTLESARPSHTSQYLCASSSLIVAGPEKRFFGSGTQLSVL.

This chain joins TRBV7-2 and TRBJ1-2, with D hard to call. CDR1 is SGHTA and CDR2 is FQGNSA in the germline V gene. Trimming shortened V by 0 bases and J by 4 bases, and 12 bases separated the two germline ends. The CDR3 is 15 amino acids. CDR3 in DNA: TGTGCCAGCAGCTTAGCCAGAAGGCGGATCTATGGCTACACCTTC. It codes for CASSLARRRIYGYTF. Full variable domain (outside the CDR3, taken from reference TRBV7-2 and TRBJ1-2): GAGVSQSPSNKVTEKGKDVELRCDPISGHTALYWYRQSLGQGLEFLIYFQGNSAPDKSGLPSDRFSAERTGGSVSTLTIQRTQQEDSAVYLCASSLARRRIYGYTFGSGTRLTVV.

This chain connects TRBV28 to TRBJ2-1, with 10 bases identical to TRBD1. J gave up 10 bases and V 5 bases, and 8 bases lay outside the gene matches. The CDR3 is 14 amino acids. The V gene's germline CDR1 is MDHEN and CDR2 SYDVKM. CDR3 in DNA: TGTGCCAGCAGTGTTGGACAGGGGGTCTACGAGCAGTTCTTC. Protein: CASSVGQGVYEQFF.

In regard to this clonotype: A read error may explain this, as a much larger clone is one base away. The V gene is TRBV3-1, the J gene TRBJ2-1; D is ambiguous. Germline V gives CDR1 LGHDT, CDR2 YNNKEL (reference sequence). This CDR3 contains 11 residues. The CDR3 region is CASSRQVEQCF. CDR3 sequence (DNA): TGTGCCAGCAGCCGCCAGGTTGAGCAGTGCTTC.

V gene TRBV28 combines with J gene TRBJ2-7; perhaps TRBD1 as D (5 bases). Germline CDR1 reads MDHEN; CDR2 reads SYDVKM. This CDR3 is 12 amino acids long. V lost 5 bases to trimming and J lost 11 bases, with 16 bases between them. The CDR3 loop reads CASSTRAEKEYF. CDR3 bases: TGTGCCAGCAGTACCAGGGCCGAAAAGGAGTACTTC.

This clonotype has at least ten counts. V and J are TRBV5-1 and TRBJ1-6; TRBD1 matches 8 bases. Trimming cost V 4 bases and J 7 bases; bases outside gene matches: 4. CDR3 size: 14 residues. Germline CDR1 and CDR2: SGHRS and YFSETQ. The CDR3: CASSQGQDNSPLHF. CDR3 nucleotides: TGCGCCAGCAGCCAGGGACAGGACAATTCACCCCTCCACTTT.

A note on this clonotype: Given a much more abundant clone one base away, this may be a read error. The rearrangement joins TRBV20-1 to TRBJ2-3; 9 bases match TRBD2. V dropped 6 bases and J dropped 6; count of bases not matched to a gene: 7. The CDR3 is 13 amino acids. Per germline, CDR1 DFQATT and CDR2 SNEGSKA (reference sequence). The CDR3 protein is CSAPAGGGDTQYF. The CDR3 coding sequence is TGCAGTGCCCCAGCGGGGGGAGGGGATACGCAGTATTTT.

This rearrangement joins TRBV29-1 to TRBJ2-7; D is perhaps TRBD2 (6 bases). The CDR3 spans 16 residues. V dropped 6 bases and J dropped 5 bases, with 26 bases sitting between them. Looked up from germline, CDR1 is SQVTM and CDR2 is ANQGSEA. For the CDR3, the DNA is TGCAGCGTGCCCCTAGGGCCAGGTTTGGGAGGCGACGAGCAGTACTTC. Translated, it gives CSVPLGPGLGGDEQYF.

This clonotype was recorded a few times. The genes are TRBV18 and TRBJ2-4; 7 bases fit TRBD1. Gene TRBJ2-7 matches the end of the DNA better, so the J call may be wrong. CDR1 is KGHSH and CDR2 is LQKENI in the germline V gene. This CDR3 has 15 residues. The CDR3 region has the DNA TGTGCCAGCTCACCTCCGGGACAGTACTCCTACGAGCAGTACTTC. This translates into CASSPPGQYSYEQYF.

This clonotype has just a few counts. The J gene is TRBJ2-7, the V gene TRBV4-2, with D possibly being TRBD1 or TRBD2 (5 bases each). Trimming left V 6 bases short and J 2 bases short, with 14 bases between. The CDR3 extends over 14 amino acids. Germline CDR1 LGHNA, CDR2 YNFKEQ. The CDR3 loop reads CASRGVGDTYEQYF. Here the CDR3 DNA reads TGTGCCAGCAGGGGGGTAGGAGACACCTACGAGCAGTACTTC.

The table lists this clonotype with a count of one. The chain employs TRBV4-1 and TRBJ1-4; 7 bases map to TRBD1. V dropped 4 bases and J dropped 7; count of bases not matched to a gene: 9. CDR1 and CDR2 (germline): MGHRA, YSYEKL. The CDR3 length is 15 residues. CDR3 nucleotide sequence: TGCGCCAGCAGCCGGACCGGGACAGACCGTGAAAAACTGTTTTTT. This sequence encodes CASSRTGTDREKLFF.

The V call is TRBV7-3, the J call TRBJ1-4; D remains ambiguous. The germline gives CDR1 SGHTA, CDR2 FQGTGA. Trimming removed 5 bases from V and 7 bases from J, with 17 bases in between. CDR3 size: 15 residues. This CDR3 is CASSPGLQKGEKLFF. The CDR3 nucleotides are TGTGCCAGCAGCCCCGGACTCCAAAAGGGTGAAAAACTGTTTTTT.

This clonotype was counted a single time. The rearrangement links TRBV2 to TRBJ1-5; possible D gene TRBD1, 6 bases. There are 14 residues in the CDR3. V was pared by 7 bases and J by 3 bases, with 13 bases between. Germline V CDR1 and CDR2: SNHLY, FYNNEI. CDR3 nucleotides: TGTGCCAGCACGGGGGGCCCGTTCAATCAGCCCCAGCATTTT. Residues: CASTGGPFNQPQHF.

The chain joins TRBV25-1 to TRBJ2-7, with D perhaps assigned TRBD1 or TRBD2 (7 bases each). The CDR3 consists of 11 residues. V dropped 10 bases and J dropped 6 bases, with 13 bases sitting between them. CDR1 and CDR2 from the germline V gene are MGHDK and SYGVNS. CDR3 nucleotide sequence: TGTGCCACCTCAGGGGGGGGCGAGCAGTACTTC. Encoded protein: CATSGGGEQYF.

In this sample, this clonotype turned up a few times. CDR3 nucleotides: TGCGCCAGCAGCTTGGGGCGCAGGGAAGAGACCCAGTACTTC. This sequence encodes CASSLGRREETQYF. The chain couples TRBV5-1 to TRBJ2-5; maybe TRBD1 (5 bases). This CDR3 has 14 amino acids. V was shortened by 0 bases and J by 3 bases, with 9 bases between the two germline ends. The germline gives CDR1 SGHRS, CDR2 YFSETQ.